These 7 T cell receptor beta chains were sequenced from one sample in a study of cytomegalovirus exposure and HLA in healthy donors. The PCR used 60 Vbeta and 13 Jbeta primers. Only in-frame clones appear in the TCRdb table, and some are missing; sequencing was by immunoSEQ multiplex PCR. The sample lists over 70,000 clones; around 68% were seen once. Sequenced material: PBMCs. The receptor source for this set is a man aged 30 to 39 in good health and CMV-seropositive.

CDR3 amino acids: CASSPALADETQYF. The CDR3 region has the DNA TGTGCCAGCAGTCCTGCCCTAGCGGACGAGACCCAGTACTTC. This chain joins TRBV28 and TRBJ2-5; the match to TRBD2 covers 7 bases. The germline V gene has CDR1 MDHEN and CDR2 SYDVKM. With V trimmed by 5 bases and J by 5 bases, 8 bases remained unmatched. The CDR3 spans 14 residues.

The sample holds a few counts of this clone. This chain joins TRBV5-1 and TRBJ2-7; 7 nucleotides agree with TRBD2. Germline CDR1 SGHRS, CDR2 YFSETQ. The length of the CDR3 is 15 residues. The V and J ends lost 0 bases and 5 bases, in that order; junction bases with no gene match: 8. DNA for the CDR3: TGCGCCAGCAGCTTGGTGGCGGGAGCGCAGAACGAGCAGTACTTC. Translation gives CASSLVAGAQNEQYF.

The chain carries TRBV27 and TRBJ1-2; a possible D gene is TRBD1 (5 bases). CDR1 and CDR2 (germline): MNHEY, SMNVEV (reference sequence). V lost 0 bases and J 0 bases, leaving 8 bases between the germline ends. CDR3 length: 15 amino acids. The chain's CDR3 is CASSLSGGSNYGYTF. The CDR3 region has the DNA TGTGCCAGCAGTTTATCCGGGGGATCTAACTATGGCTACACCTTC.

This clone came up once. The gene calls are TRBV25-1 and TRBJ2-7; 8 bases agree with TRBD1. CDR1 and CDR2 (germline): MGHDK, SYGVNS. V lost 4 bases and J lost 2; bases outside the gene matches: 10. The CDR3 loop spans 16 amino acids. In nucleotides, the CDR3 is TGTGCCAGCAGTGGCCAGACAGGGGTGGGTACCTACGAGCAGTACTTC. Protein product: CASSGQTGVGTYEQYF.

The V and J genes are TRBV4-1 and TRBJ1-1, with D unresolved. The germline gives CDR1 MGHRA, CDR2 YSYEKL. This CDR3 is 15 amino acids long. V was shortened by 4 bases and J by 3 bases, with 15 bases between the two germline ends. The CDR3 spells CASSPGWKSDTEAFF. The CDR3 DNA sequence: TGCGCCAGCAGCCCGGGGTGGAAGTCGGACACTGAAGCTTTCTTT.

The CDR3 nucleotides are TGCAGCGTTGAGGGTGGTCAGGGAAGAGGACACGAGCAGTACTTC. Protein sequence: CSVEGGQGRGHEQYF. The rearrangement uses TRBV29-1 and TRBJ2-7; TRBD1 might be the D (5 bases). Germline V gene lookup returns CDR1 SQVTM and CDR2 ANQGSEA. CDR3 length: 15 residues. V lost 3 bases, J lost 5 bases, and 20 bases lay in between.

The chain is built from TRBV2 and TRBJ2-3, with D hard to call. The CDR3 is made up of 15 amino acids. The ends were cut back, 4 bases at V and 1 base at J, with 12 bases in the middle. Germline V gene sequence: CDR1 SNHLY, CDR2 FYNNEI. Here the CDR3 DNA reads TGTGCCAGCAGTGTAGGAACGGGTGGCACAGATACGCAGTATTTT. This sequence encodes CASSVGTGGTDTQYF.